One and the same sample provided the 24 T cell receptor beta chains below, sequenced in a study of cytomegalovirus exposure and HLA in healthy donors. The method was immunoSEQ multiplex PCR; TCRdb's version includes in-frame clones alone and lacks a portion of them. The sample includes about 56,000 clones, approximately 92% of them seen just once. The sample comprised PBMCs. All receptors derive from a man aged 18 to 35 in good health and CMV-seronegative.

Here the CDR3 reads CATSRRQGYEQYF. In DNA, the CDR3 is TGTGCCACCAGCAGGAGACAGGGCTACGAGCAGTACTTC. The V call is TRBV15, the J call TRBJ2-7; 7 nucleotides line up with TRBD1. After removal of 3 bases from V and 3 bases from J, the junction contained 2 bases not matched to a gene. CDR3 size: 13 residues. In germline, CDR1 is LNHNV, CDR2 YYDKDF (reference sequence).

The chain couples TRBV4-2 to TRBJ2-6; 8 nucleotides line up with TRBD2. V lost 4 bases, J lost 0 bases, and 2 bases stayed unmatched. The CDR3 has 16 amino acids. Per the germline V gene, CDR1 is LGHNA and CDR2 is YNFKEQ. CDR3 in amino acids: CASSRAGGSGANVLTF. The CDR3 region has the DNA TGTGCCAGCAGCCGGGCGGGGGGCTCTGGGGCCAACGTCCTGACTTTC.

The CDR3 spells CASGAEQYF. The CDR3 nucleotides are TGTGCCAGCGGAGCGGAGCAGTACTTC. The V gene is TRBV6-5, the J gene TRBJ2-7; D gene uncertain. Germline V gene data show CDR1 as MNHEY and CDR2 as SVGAGI. V lost 8 bases and J 7 bases, leaving 6 bases between the germline ends. There are 9 residues in the CDR3.

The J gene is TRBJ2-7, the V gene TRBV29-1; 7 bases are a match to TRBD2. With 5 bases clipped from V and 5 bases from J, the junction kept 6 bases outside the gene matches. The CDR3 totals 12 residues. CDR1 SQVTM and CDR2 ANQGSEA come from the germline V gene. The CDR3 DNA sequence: TGCAGCGTTTATACCAGCGGGGACGAGCAGTACTTC. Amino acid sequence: CSVYTSGDEQYF.

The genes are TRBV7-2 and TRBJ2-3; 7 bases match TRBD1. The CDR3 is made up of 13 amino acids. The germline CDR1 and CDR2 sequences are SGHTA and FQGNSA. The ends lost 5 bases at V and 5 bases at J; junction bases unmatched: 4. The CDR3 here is CASSLRDRDTQYF. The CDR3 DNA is TGTGCCAGCAGCCTCCGGGACAGAGATACGCAGTATTTT.

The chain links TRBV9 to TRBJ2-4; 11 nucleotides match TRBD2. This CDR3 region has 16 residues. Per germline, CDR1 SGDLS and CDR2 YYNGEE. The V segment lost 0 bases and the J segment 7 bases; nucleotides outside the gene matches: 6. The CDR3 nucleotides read TGTGCCAGCAGCGTAGGCCTAGCGGGAGGTCTGAACATTCAGTACTTC. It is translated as CASSVGLAGGLNIQYF.

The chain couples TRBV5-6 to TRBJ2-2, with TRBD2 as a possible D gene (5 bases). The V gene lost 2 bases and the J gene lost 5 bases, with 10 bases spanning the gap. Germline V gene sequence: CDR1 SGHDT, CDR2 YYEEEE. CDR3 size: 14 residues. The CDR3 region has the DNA TGTGCCAGCAGCTTTGTGGGAGCTACCGGGGAGCTGTTTTTT. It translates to CASSFVGATGELFF.

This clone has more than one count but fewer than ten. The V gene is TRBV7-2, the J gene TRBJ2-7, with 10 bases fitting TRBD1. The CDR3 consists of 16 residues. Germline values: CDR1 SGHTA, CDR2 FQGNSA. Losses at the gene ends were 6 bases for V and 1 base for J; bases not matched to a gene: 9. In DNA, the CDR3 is TGTGCCAGCAGTTCAACCGGACAGGGGGGGTCCTACGAGCAGTACTTC. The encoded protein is CASSSTGQGGSYEQYF. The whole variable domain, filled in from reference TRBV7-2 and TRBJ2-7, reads GAGVSQSPSNKVTEKGKDVELRCDPISGHTALYWYRQSLGQGLEFLIYFQGNSAPDKSGLPSDRFSAERTGGSVSTLTIQRTQQEDSAVYLCASSSTGQGGSYEQYFGPGTRLTVT.

CDR3 loop: CASSPAGGEKIATQYF. In DNA form, the CDR3 reads TGTGCCAGCAGCCCCGCAGGGGGCGAAAAAATAGCTACGCAGTATTTT. The V gene is TRBV7-2, the J gene TRBJ2-3, with 8 bases matching TRBD1. The CDR3 sequence is 16 residues long. The germline V gene encodes CDR1 SGHTA and CDR2 FQGNSA. J was trimmed by 8 bases and V by 5 bases; bases with no gene match: 15.

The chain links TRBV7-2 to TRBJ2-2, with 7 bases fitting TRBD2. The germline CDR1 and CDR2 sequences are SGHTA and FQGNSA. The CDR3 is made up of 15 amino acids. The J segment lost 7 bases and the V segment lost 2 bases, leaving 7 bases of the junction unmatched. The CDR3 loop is CASSLSGGRVGELFF. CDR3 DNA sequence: TGTGCCAGCAGCTTATCGGGAGGAAGGGTCGGGGAGCTGTTTTTT.

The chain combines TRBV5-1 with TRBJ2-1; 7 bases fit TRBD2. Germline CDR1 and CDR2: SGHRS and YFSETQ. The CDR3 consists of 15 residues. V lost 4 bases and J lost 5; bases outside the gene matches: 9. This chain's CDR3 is CASSGLAGGDNEQFF. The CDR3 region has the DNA TGCGCCAGCAGCGGATTAGCGGGTGGGGACAATGAGCAGTTCTTC.

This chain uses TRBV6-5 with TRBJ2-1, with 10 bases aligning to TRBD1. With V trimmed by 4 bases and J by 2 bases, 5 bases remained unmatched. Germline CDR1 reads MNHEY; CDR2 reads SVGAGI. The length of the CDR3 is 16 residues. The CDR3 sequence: CASSFSGTGAYNEQFF. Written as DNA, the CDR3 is TGTGCCAGCAGTTTCTCCGGGACAGGGGCCTACAATGAGCAGTTCTTC.

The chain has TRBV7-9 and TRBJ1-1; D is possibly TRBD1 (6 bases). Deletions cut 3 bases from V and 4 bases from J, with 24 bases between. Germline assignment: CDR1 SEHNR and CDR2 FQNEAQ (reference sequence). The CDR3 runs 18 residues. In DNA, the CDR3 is TGTGCCAGCAGCTTCGGGGGGCGGGTCTCAGGAGGGACCACTGAAGCTTTCTTT. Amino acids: CASSFGGRVSGGTTEAFF.

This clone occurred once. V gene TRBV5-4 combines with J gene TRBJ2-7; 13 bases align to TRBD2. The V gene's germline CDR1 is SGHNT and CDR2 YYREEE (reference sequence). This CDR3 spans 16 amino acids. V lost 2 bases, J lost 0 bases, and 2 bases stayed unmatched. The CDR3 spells CASSLLAGGSSYEQYF. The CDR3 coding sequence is TGTGCCAGCAGCTTACTAGCGGGAGGGAGCTCCTACGAGCAGTACTTC. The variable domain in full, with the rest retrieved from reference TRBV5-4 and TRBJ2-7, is ETGVTQSPTHLIKTRGQQVTLRCSSQSGHNTVSWYQQALGQGPQFIFQYYREEENGRGNFPPRFSGLQFPNYSSELNVNALELDDSALYLCASSLLAGGSSYEQYFGPGTRLTVT.

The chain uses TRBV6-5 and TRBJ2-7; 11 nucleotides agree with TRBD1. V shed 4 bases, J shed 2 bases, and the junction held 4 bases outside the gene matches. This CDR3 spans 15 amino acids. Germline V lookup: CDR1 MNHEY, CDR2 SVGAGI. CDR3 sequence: CASSWTGGPTYEQYF. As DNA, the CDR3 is TGTGCCAGCAGTTGGACAGGGGGCCCTACCTACGAGCAGTACTTC.

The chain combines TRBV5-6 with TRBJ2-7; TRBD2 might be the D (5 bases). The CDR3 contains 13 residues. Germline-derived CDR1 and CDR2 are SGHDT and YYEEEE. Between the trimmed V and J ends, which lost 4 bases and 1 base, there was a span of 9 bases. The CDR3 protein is CASSPGGSYEQYF. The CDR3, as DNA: TGTGCCAGCAGCCCTGGCGGGTCCTACGAGCAGTACTTC.

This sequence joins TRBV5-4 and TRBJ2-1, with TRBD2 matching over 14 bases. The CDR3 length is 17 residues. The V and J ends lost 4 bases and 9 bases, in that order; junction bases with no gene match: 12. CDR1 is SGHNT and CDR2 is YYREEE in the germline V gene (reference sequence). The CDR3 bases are TGTGCCAGCAGCCTCCCGCCGGGACTAGCGGGAGCAAGTGAGCAGTTCTTC. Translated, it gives CASSLPPGLAGASEQFF.

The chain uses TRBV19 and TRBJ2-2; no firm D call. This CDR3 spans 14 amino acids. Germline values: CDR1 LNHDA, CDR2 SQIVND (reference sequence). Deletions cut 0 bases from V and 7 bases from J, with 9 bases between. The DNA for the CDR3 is TGTGCCAGTAGTATAGACGCGTTTAGCGGGGAGCTGTTTTTT. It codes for CASSIDAFSGELFF.

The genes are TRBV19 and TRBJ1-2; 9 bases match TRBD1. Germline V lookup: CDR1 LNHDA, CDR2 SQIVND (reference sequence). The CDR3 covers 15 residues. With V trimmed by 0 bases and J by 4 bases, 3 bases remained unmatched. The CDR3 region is CASSIEGQGSYGYTF. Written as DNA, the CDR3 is TGTGCCAGTAGTATAGAGGGACAGGGATCCTATGGCTACACCTTC.

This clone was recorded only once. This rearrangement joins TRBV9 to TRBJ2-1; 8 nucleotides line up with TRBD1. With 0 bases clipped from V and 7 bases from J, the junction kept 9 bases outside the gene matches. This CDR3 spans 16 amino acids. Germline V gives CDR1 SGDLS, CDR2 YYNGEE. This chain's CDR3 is CASSVAPTGALNEQFF. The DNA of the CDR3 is TGTGCCAGCAGCGTAGCTCCGACAGGGGCCCTTAATGAGCAGTTCTTC.

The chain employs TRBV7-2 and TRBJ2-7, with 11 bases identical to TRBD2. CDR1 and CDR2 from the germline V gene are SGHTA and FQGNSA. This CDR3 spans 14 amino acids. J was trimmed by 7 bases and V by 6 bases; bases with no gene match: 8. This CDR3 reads CASSILGLAAEQYF. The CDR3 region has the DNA TGTGCCAGCAGTATCTTGGGACTAGCGGCGGAGCAGTACTTC.

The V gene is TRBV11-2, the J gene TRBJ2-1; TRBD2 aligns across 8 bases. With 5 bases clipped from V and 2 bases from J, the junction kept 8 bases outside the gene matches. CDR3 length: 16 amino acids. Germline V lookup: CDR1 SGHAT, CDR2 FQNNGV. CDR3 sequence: CASSPPPGGPYNEQFF. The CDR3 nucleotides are TGTGCCAGCAGCCCCCCCCCGGGAGGGCCCTACAATGAGCAGTTCTTC.

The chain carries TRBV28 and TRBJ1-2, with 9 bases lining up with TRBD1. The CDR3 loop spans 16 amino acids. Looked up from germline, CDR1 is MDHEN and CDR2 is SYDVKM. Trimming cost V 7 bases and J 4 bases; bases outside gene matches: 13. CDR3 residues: CASTFGTGMVGYGYTF. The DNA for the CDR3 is TGTGCCAGCACCTTCGGGACAGGGATGGTTGGCTATGGCTACACCTTC.

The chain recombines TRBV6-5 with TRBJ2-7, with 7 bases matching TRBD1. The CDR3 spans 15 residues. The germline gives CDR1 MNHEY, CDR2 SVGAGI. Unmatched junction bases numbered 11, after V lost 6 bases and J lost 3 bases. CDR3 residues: CASRPTGPFSYEQYF. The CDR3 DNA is TGTGCCAGCAGACCGACAGGGCCCTTTAGCTACGAGCAGTACTTC.